The source of this T cell receptor (beta chain) is a study of shared clonotypes between healthy human individuals. Across the whole study: Contributing individuals were two females and a few males aged 18 to 49. Whole-study findings and limits: Sorted-subset samples were not fully sequenced, rarefaction indicated. Naive subsets tended to show greater estimated richness than memory subsets.

Sequenced by immunoSEQ multiplex PCR; TCRdb stores in-frame clones only, minus some. In the table there are roughly 850,000 clones, roughly 96% of which are singletons. Naive CD8 cells lacked CD45RO, underwent positive selection for CCR7 and left out terminally differentiated effector memory CD45RA+ cells. Notes on this clone: The target antigen is unknown.

Trimming at V came to 4 bases and at J to 4 bases, leaving 10 bases not matched to a gene. Germline CDR1 PRHDT, CDR2 FYEKMQ (reference sequence). The CDR3 is 16 residues long. This sequence originates from a man between 25 and 39 years old in good health. The J gene is TRBJ2-1, the V gene TRBV13; 7 bases fit TRBD1. The sequencing input was naive CD8+ T cells sorted from blood. The CDR3 is CASSSSGGAVYNEQFF. CDR3 DNA: TGTGCCAGCAGCTCGTCAGGGGGAGCGGTTTACAATGAGCAGTTCTTC.